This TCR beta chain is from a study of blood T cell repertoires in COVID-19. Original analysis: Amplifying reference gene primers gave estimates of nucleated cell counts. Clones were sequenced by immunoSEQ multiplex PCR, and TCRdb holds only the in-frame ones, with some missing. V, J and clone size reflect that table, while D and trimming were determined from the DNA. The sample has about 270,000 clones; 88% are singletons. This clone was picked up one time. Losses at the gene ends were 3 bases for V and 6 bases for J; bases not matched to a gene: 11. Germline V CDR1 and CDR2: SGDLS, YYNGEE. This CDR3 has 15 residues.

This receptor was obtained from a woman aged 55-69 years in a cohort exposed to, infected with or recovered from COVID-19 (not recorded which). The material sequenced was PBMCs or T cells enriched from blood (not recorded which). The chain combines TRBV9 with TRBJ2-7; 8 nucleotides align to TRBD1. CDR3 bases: TGTGCCAGCAGCGCTTCCGGGACAGGAGATCCCGAGCAGTACTTC. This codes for CASSASGTGDPEQYF. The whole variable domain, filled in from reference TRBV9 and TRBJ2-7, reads DSGVTQTPKHLITATGQRVTLRCSPRSGDLSVYWYQQSLDQGLQFLIQYYNGEERAKGNILERFSAQQFPDLHSELNLSSLELGDSALYFCASSASGTGDPEQYFGPGTRLTVT.